Below, one T cell receptor (beta chain) is given with its context. The protocol was immunoSEQ multiplex PCR, while the TCRdb copy is restricted to in-frame clones and leaves out a portion. The table records millions of clones, 85% to 95% of them present only once. The V end was cut by 4 bases, the J end by 8 bases, with 19 bases between. CDR1 and CDR2 (germline): SGHRS, YFSETQ. The CDR3 sequence is 15 residues long. The sample originates from a study of shared clonotypes between healthy human individuals. This clonotype was sampled from a man between 18 and 35 years old in good health. Some clones in this sample may be carry-over from other donors' samples. Sequenced material: naive CD4+ T cells from PBMCs. Sample subset: CD45RA+ positively selected. This chain uses TRBV5-1 with TRBJ2-1; D might be TRBD2 (6 bases). The CDR3 loop is CASSPTRGGVHEQFF. The DNA for the CDR3 is TGCGCCAGCAGCCCAACCCGGGGCGGGGTTCATGAGCAGTTCTTC.